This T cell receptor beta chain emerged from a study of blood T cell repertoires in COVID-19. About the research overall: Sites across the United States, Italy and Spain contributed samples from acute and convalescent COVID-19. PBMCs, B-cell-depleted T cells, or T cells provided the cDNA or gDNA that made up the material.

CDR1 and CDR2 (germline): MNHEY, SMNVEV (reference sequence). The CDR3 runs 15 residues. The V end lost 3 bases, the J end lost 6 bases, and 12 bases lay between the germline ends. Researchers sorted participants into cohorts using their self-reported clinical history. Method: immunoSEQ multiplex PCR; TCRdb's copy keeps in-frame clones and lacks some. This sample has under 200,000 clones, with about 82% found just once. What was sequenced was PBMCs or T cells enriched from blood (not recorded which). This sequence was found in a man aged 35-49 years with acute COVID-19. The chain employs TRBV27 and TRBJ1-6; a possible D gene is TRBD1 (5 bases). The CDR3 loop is CASSFSAGFNSPLHF. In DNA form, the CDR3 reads TGTGCCAGCAGTTTCAGCGCAGGGTTTAATTCACCCCTCCACTTT.